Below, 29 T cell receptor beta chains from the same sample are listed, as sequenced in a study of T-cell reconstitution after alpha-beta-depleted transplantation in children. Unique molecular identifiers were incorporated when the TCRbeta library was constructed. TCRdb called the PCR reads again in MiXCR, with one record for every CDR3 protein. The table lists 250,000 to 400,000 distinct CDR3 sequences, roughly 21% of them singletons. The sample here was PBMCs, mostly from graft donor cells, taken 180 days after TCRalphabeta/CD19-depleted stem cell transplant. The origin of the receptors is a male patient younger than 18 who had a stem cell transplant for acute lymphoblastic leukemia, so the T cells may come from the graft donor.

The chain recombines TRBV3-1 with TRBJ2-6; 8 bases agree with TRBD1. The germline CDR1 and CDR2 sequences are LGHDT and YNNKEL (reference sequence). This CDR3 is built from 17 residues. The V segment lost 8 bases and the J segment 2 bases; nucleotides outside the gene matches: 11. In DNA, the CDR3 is TGTGCCAGCTGCCTCTTCAGGGGGCAGACTGGGGCCAACGTCCTGACTTTC. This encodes CASCLFRGQTGANVLTF.

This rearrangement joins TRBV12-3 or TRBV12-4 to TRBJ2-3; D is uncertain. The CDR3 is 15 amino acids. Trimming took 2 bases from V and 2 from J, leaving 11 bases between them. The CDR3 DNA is TGTGCCAGCAGTTTAAACTACCCTCCCACAGATACGCAGTATTTT. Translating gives CASSLNYPPTDTQYF.

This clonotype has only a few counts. CDR3 in amino acids: CASSYSAYEVLTEAFF. Here the CDR3 DNA reads TGTGCCAGCAGTTATTCGGCCTACGAGGTTCTGACTGAAGCTTTCTTT. The rearrangement joins TRBV6-5 to TRBJ1-1; no definite D call. Trimming cost V 3 bases and J 5 bases, with 19 bases left between them. Per the germline V gene, CDR1 is MNHEY and CDR2 is SVGAGI. The CDR3 loop spans 16 amino acids.

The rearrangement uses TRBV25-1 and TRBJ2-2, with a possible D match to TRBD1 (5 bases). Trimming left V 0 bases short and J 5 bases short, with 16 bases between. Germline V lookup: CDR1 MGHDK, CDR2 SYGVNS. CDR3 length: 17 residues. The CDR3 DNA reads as TGTGCCAGCAGTGAATACTTGCCTAGGGGTGGGACCGGGGAGCTGTTTTTT. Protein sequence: CASSEYLPRGGTGELFF.

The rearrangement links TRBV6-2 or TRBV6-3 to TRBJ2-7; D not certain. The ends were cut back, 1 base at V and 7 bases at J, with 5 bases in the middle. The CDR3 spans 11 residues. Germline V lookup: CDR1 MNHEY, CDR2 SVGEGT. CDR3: CASSYLGEQYF. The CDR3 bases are TGTGCCAGCAGTTACTTAGGGGAGCAGTACTTC.

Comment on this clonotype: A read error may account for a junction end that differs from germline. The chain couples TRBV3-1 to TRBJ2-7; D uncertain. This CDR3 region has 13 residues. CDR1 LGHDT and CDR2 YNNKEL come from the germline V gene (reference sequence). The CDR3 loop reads CASGQWLSYEQYF. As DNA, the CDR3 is TGTGCCAGCGGCCAATGGCTGAGCTACGAGCAGTACTTC.

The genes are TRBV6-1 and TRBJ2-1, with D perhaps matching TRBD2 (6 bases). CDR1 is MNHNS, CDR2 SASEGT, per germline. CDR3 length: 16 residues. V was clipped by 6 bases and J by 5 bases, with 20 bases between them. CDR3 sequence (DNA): TGTGCCAGCAGCCCATGGCTGGGCGGGAACCACAATGAGCAGTTCTTC. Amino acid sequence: CASSPWLGGNHNEQFF.

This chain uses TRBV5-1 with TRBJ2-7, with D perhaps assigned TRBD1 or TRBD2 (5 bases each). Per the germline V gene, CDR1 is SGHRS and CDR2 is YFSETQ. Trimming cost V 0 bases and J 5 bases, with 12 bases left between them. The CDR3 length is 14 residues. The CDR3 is CASSLGPGRDEQYF. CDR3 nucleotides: TGCGCCAGCAGCTTGGGACCGGGACGAGACGAGCAGTACTTC.

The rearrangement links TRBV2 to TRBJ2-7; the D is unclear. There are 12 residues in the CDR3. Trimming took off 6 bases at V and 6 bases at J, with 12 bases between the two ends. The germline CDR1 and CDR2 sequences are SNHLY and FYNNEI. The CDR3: CASRDGWGEQYF. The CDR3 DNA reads TGTGCCAGCAGGGACGGATGGGGCGAGCAGTACTTC.

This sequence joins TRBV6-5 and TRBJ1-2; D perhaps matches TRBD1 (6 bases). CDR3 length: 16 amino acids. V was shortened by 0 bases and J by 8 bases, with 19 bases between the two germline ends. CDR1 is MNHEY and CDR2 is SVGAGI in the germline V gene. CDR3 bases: TGTGCCAGCAGTTACTCAGGGGGGAAGACGAGCAGGGGCTACACCTTC. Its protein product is CASSYSGGKTSRGYTF.

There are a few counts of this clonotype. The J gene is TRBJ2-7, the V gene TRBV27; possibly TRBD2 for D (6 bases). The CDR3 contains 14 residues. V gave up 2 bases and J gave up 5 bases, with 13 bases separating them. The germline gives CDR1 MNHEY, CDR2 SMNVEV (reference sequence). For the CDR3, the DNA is TGTGCCAGCAGTTTACCAGGGAGGCAGGACGAGCAGTACTTC. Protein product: CASSLPGRQDEQYF.

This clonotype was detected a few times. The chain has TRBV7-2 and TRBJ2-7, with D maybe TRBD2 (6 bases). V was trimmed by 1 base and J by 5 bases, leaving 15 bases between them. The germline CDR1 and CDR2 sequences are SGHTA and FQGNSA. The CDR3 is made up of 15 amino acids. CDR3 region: CASSLGRETLHEQYF. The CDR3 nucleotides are TGTGCCAGCAGCTTAGGCCGGGAGACTCTTCACGAGCAGTACTTC.

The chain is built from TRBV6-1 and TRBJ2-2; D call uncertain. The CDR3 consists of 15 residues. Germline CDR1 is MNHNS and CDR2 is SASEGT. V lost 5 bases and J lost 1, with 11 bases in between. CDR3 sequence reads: CASSPTQRNTGELFF. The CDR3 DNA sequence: TGTGCCAGCAGTCCAACACAGAGGAACACCGGGGAGCTGTTTTTT.

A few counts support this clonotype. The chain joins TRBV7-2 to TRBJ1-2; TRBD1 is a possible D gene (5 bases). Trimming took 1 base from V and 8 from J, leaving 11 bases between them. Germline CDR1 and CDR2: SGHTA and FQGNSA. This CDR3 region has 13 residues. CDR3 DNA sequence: TGTGCCAGCAGCTTAGTGAGGGGCGGGGGCTACACCTTC. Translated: CASSLVRGGGYTF. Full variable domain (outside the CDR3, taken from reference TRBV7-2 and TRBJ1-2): GAGVSQSPSNKVTEKGKDVELRCDPISGHTALYWYRQSLGQGLEFLIYFQGNSAPDKSGLPSDRFSAERTGGSVSTLTIQRTQQEDSAVYLCASSLVRGGGYTFGSGTRLTVV.

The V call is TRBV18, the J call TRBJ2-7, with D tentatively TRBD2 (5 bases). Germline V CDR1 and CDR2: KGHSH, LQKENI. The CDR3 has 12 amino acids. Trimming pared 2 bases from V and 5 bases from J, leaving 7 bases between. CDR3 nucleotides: TGTGCCAGCTCACCAAAGAGGGACGAGCAGTACTTC. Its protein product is CASSPKRDEQYF.

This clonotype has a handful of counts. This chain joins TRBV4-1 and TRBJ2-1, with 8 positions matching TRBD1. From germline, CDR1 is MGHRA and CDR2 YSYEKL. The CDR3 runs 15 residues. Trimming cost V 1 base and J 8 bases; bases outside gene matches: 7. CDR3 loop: CASSQGQGLQYEQFF. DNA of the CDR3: TGCGCCAGCAGCCAAGGACAGGGGCTCCAATATGAGCAGTTCTTC.

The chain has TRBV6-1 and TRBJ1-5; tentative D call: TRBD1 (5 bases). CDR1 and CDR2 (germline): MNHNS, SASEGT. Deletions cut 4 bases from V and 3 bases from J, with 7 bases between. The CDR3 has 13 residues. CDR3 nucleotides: TGTGCCAGCAGTGTACAGGTCAATCAGCCCCAGCATTTT. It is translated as CASSVQVNQPQHF.

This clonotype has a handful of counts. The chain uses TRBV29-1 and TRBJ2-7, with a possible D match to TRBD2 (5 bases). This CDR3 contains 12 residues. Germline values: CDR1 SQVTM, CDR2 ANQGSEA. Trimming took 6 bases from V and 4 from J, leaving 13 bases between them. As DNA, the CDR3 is TGCAGCGTACCCGGGAACAGTTACGAGCAGTACTTC. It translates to CSVPGNSYEQYF.

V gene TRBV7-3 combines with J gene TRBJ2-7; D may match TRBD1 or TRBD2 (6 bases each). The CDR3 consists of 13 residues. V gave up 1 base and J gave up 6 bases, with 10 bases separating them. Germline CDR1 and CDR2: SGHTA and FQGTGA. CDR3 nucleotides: TGTGCCAGCAGCTTAATAGGGGGGATCGAGCAGTACTTC. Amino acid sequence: CASSLIGGIEQYF.

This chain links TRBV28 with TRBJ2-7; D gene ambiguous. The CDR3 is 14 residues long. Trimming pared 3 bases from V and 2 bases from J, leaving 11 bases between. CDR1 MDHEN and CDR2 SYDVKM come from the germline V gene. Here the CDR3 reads CASSLDVPPYEQYF. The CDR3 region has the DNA TGTGCCAGCAGTTTGGATGTGCCCCCCTACGAGCAGTACTTC.

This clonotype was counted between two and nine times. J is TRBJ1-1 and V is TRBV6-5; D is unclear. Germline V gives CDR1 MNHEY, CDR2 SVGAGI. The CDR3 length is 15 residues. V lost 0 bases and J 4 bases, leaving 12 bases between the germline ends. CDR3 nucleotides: TGTGCCAGCAGTTACTCGACCCCTACTTCCACTGAAGCTTTCTTT. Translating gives CASSYSTPTSTEAFF.

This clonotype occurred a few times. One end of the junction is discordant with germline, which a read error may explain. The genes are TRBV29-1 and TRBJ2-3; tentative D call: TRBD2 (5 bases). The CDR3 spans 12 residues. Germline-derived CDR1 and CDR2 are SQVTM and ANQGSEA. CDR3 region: CTVSVATDTQYF. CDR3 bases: TGCACCGTTAGCGTCGCCACAGATACGCAGTATTTT.

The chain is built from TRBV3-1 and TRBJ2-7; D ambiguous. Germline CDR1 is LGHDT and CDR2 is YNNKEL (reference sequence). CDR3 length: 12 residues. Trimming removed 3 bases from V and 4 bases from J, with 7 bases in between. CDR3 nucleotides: TGTGCCAGCAGCCATGCCGGATACGAGCAGTACTTC. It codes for CASSHAGYEQYF.

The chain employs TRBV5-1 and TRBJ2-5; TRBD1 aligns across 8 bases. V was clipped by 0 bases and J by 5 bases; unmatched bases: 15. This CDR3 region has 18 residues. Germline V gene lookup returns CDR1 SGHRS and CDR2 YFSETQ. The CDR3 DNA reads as TGCGCCAGCAGCTTGGGGCTTCTGACAGGGGAGGACGGCGAGACCCAGTACTTC. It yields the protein CASSLGLLTGEDGETQYF.

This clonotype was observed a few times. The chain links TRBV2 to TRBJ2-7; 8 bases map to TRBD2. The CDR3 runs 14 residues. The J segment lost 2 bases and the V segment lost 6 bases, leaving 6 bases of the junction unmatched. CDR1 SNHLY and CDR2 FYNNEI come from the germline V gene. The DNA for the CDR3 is TGTGCCAGCAGAGCGGGAGCAGGTACCTACGAGCAGTACTTC. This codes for CASRAGAGTYEQYF.

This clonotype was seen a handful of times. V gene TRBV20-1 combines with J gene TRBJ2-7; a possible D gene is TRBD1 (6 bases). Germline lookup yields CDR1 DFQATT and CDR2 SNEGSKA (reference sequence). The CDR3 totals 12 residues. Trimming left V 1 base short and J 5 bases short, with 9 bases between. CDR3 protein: CSARGTDHEQYF. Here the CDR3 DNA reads TGCAGTGCTAGAGGGACAGACCACGAGCAGTACTTC.

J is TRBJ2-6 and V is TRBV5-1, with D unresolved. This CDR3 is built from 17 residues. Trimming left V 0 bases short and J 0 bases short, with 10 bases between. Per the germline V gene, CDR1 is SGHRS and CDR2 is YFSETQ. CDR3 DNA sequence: TGCGCCAGCAGCTTGGCCAACATATACTCTGGGGCCAACGTCCTGACTTTC. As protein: CASSLANIYSGANVLTF.

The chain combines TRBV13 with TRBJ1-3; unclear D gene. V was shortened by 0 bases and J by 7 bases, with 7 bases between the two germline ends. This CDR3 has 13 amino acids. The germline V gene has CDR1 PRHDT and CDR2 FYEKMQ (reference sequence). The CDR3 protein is CASSLGQVNTIYF. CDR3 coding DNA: TGTGCCAGCAGCTTAGGCCAAGTCAACACCATATATTTT.

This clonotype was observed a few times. The CDR3 spells CASSFPSWGKRGQPQHF. The CDR3 region has the DNA TGTGCCAGCAGTTTCCCTTCCTGGGGGAAAAGAGGGCAGCCCCAGCATTTT. The V and J genes are TRBV28 and TRBJ1-5; maybe TRBD1 (5 bases). CDR1 is MDHEN, CDR2 SYDVKM, per germline. The length of the CDR3 is 17 residues. The V end was cut by 3 bases, the J end by 7 bases, with 22 bases between. Looking up the rest from reference TRBV28 and TRBJ1-5 gives the full variable domain: DVKVTQSSRYLVKRTGEKVFLECVQDMDHENMFWYRQDPGLGLRLIYFSYDVKMKEKGDIPEGYSVSREKKERFSLILESASTNQTSMYLCASSFPSWGKRGQPQHFGDGTRLSIL.